These 26 T cell receptor beta chains came from one sample sequenced in a study of vaccination and CD4 T cells after COVID-19. These TCRs are of unknown antigen specificity. Specified treatment: approximately nine-day PBMC culture with coronavirus spike peptide pools or control peptides (ViraFEST assay). Sequenced with the Oncomine TCR Beta short-read assay was DNA taken from cultured CD4+ T cells. TCRdb re-derived calls from the PCR reads in MiXCR, one entry per CDR3 protein. The sample holds approximately 15,000 distinct CDR3 sequences, roughly 50% seen once. Sequencing was performed on CD4+ T cells from blood, cultured in vitro. Source of these receptors: a human donor who had recovered from COVID-19.

V gene TRBV25-1 combines with J gene TRBJ1-2; perhaps TRBD1 as D (5 bases). V shed 5 bases and J shed 6 bases, with 13 bases lying between them. The V gene's germline CDR1 is MGHDK and CDR2 SYGVNS. The CDR3 has 13 amino acids. CDR3 residues: CASSLRGANGYTF. DNA of the CDR3: TGTGCCAGCAGTCTAAGGGGCGCAAATGGCTACACCTTC.

The gene calls are TRBV5-4 and TRBJ2-2; D might be TRBD2 (6 bases). The length of the CDR3 is 14 residues. V lost 0 bases to trimming and J lost 7 bases, with 10 bases between them. The germline CDR1 and CDR2 sequences are SGHNT and YYREEE (reference sequence). In nucleotides, the CDR3 is TGTGCCAGCAGCTTGGCCGGGGGTATCGGGGAGCTGTTTTTT. This translates into CASSLAGGIGELFF. The full variable domain, its missing parts supplied by reference TRBV5-4 and TRBJ2-2, is ETGVTQSPTHLIKTRGQQVTLRCSSQSGHNTVSWYQQALGQGPQFIFQYYREEENGRGNFPPRFSGLQFPNYSSELNVNALELDDSALYLCASSLAGGIGELFFGEGSRLTVL.

The chain employs TRBV20-1 and TRBJ1-1; 7 bases align to TRBD1. V lost 0 bases to trimming and J lost 11 bases; unmatched junction nucleotides: 15. The length of the CDR3 is 15 residues. Germline CDR1 is DFQATT and CDR2 is SNEGSKA (reference sequence). CDR3 amino acids: CSARDGGQGGKQAFF. The CDR3 DNA is TGCAGTGCTAGAGATGGGGGCCAGGGGGGCAAACAGGCTTTCTTT.

The genes are TRBV2 and TRBJ2-7, with 10 bases aligning to TRBD1. Trimming cost V 1 base and J 3 bases; bases outside gene matches: 6. Per germline, CDR1 SNHLY and CDR2 FYNNEI. This CDR3 has 16 residues. Here the CDR3 DNA reads TGTGCCAGCAGTGAAGGGTGGGACAGGGGTATCTACGAGCAGTACTTC. Amino acids: CASSEGWDRGIYEQYF.

This clonotype rates as medium-sized (0.01 to 0.1%). This chain uses TRBV20-1 with TRBJ2-5, with D possibly TRBD1 on 6 matching bases. Germline CDR1 is DFQATT and CDR2 is SNEGSKA (reference sequence). Trimming took off 3 bases at V and 5 bases at J, with 19 bases between the two ends. CDR3 length equals 15 residues. DNA for the CDR3: TGCAGTGCTAGGCAACAGGGAAGGCATCGGGAGACCCAGTACTTC. Encoded protein: CSARQQGRHRETQYF.

CDR3 residues: CASSVTGLVYTF. CDR3 DNA: TGCGCCAGCAGCGTAACAGGGTTAGTCTACACCTTC. The rearrangement joins TRBV5-1 to TRBJ1-2, with D possibly matching TRBD1 (6 bases). The germline CDR1 and CDR2 sequences are SGHRS and YFSETQ. The CDR3 loop spans 12 amino acids. Trimming removed 4 bases at V and 10 bases at J, with 14 bases between. Combining the CDR3 with reference TRBV5-1 and TRBJ1-2 gives the whole variable domain KAGVTQTPRYLIKTRGQQVTLSCSPISGHRSVSWYQQTPGQGLQFLFEYFSETQRNKGNFPGRFSGRQFSNSRSEMNVSTLELGDSALYLCASSVTGLVYTFGSGTRLTVV.

The count of this clonotype is one. The chain couples TRBV7-2 to TRBJ2-7; 10 bases are a match to TRBD2. CDR1 is SGHTA, CDR2 FQGNSA, per germline. V gave up 2 bases and J gave up 6 bases; unmatched junction bases: 7. The length of the CDR3 is 15 residues. CDR3 nucleotides: TGTGCCAGCAGCTTAAACCCAGCGGGAGGGGCCGAGCAGTACTTC. This gives the protein CASSLNPAGGAEQYF.

This clonotype was detected only a few times. The gene calls are TRBV10-3 and TRBJ2-3, with D possibly TRBD1 on 5 matching bases. Germline V lookup: CDR1 ENHRY, CDR2 SYGVKD. This CDR3 region has 15 residues. Deletions cut 0 bases from V and 3 bases from J, with 10 bases between. The CDR3 DNA reads TGTGCCATCAGTGAGTCTCCAGGGTTGACAGATACGCAGTATTTT. Translation: CAISESPGLTDTQYF.

The chain combines TRBV28 with TRBJ2-3, with 8 bases that match TRBD2. The germline gives CDR1 MDHEN, CDR2 SYDVKM. J gave up 0 bases and V 3 bases, and 8 bases lay outside the gene matches. This CDR3 has 17 amino acids. The CDR3, as DNA: TGTGCCAGCAGTTTCGGGAGCGGGGGTCCTAGCACAGATACGCAGTATTTT. It encodes CASSFGSGGPSTDTQYF.

The genes are TRBV12-3 or TRBV12-4 and TRBJ2-7, with 7 bases aligning to TRBD1. J was trimmed by 0 bases and V by 5 bases; bases with no gene match: 10. The CDR3 runs 16 residues. The CDR3 is CASSPYPRDSSYEQYF. The DNA of the CDR3 is TGTGCCAGCAGTCCATATCCCCGGGACAGCTCCTACGAGCAGTACTTC.

This chain joins TRBV29-1 and TRBJ2-2; no firm D call. The CDR3 loop spans 14 amino acids. V was shortened by 6 bases and J by 2 bases, with 13 bases between the two germline ends. The germline V gene encodes CDR1 SQVTM and CDR2 ANQGSEA. CDR3 protein: CSVAGWVNTGELFF. CDR3 nucleotides: TGCAGCGTCGCCGGGTGGGTCAACACCGGGGAGCTGTTTTTT.

V is TRBV7-9 and J is TRBJ1-1; D ambiguous. There are 13 residues in the CDR3. V gave up 1 base and J gave up 1 base, with 4 bases separating them. Germline CDR1 is SEHNR and CDR2 is FQNEAQ (reference sequence). The CDR3: CASSLVQNTEAFF. CDR3 in DNA: TGTGCCAGCAGCTTAGTCCAGAACACTGAAGCTTTCTTT.

This chain links TRBV7-6 with TRBJ2-3, with TRBD2 matching 11 bases. The V gene end was trimmed by 6 bases and the J gene end by 4 bases; junction bases not matched to a gene: 9. The CDR3 length is 16 residues. From germline, CDR1 is SGHVS and CDR2 FNYEAQ. The DNA for the CDR3 is TGTGCCAGCAGTCTATTAGCGGGAGGGAGGCCAGATACGCAGTATTTT. Translation gives CASSLLAGGRPDTQYF.

V is TRBV27 and J is TRBJ2-5, with 13 bases aligning to TRBD2. The germline CDR1 and CDR2 sequences are MNHEY and SMNVEV (reference sequence). The CDR3 is 16 residues long. The V segment lost 5 bases and the J segment 1 base; nucleotides outside the gene matches: 4. DNA for the CDR3: TGTGCCAGCAGTCTAACTAGCGGGAGGGCCCAAGAGACCCAGTACTTC. Its translation is CASSLTSGRAQETQYF.

There are a few counts of this clonotype. The V and J genes are TRBV19 and TRBJ1-2; 8 bases fit TRBD1. Germline-derived CDR1 and CDR2 are LNHDA and SQIVND (reference sequence). This CDR3 spans 13 amino acids. Unmatched junction bases numbered 2, after V lost 4 bases and J lost 4 bases. The CDR3 DNA reads as TGTGCCAGTAGTACGACAGGGGTCTATGGCTACACCTTC. It yields the protein CASSTTGVYGYTF.

The chain links TRBV2 to TRBJ1-5; TRBD1 agrees at 7 bases. The CDR3 is 13 residues long. Germline assignment: CDR1 SNHLY and CDR2 FYNNEI. The ends lost 9 bases at V and 6 bases at J; junction bases unmatched: 8. The CDR3 loop is CASWAGGGQPQHF. The CDR3, as DNA: TGTGCCAGTTGGGCAGGGGGAGGTCAGCCCCAGCATTTT. Looking up the rest from reference TRBV2 and TRBJ1-5 gives the full variable domain: EPEVTQTPSHQVTQMGQEVILRCVPISNHLYFYWYRQILGQKVEFLVSFYNNEISEKSEIFDDQFSVERPDGSNFTLKIRSTKLEDSAMYFCASWAGGGQPQHFGDGTRLSIL.

This sequence joins TRBV2 and TRBJ2-7, with D maybe TRBD1 (6 bases). The germline V and J ends were trimmed by 5 bases and 0 bases, with 11 bases remaining between them. CDR1 is SNHLY, CDR2 FYNNEI, per germline. The length of the CDR3 is 14 residues. Here the CDR3 reads CASSLQGYSYEQYF. For the CDR3, the DNA is TGTGCCAGCAGTTTACAGGGTTACTCCTACGAGCAGTACTTC.

The chain recombines TRBV20-1 with TRBJ2-7; 11 positions match TRBD2. The V and J ends lost 5 bases and 2 bases, in that order; junction bases with no gene match: 5. CDR3 length equals 14 residues. The germline gives CDR1 DFQATT, CDR2 SNEGSKA (reference sequence). The CDR3 DNA reads as TGCAGTGCTGGGACTAGCGGAAATCCCTACGAGCAGTACTTC. Residues: CSAGTSGNPYEQYF.

This sequence joins TRBV20-1 and TRBJ1-6; 8 positions match TRBD1. Germline CDR1 and CDR2: DFQATT and SNEGSKA (reference sequence). The CDR3 spans 16 residues. J was trimmed by 5 bases and V by 1 base; bases with no gene match: 7. CDR3 in amino acids: CSARGQGALDNSPLHF. The CDR3 DNA sequence: TGCAGTGCTAGAGGGCAGGGGGCGTTAGATAATTCACCCCTCCACTTT.

This chain connects TRBV5-8 to TRBJ2-7, with D perhaps matching TRBD2 (6 bases). With 6 bases removed from V and 6 bases from J, the gap between germline ends came to 22 bases. This CDR3 has 15 amino acids. The germline gives CDR1 SGHTS, CDR2 YDEGEE. CDR3: CASTRWGREVGEQYF. As DNA, the CDR3 is TGTGCCAGCACAAGGTGGGGCAGGGAGGTTGGCGAGCAGTACTTC.

This chain uses TRBV15 with TRBJ2-4; TRBD2 might be the D (6 bases). This CDR3 has 13 amino acids. Germline CDR1 reads LNHNV; CDR2 reads YYDKDF (reference sequence). Trimming stripped 1 base from V and 9 bases from J, with 10 bases between. CDR3 amino acids: CATSRVLGSIQYF. CDR3 DNA sequence: TGTGCCACCAGCAGAGTTCTCGGGAGCATTCAGTACTTC.

This clonotype has a handful of counts. The chain couples TRBV27 to TRBJ1-5, with TRBD1 identical over 7 bases. The CDR3 length is 16 residues. Per germline, CDR1 MNHEY and CDR2 SMNVEV (reference sequence). V lost 5 bases and J lost 0; bases outside the gene matches: 7. The CDR3 reads CASSKTGRTSNQPQHF. The CDR3 DNA is TGTGCCAGCAGTAAGACAGGGAGAACTAGCAATCAGCCCCAGCATTTT.

The chain has TRBV6-2 or TRBV6-3 and TRBJ1-1; D unclear. V was cut by 7 bases and J by 0 bases, with 12 bases left in between. This CDR3 contains 14 residues. Per germline, CDR1 MNHEY and CDR2 SVGEGT. The CDR3 loop is CASTPRLMNTEAFF. The CDR3 DNA sequence: TGTGCCAGCACCCCGAGGCTCATGAACACTGAAGCTTTCTTT.

This clonotype is judged large. V gene TRBV12-3 or TRBV12-4 combines with J gene TRBJ1-5; D gene unclear. This CDR3 is 13 amino acids long. V was pared by 6 bases and J by 6 bases, with 12 bases between. CDR3 DNA: TGTGCCAGCAGCCTCGAACTCGGTCAGCCCCAGCATTTT. Translated: CASSLELGQPQHF.

The chain has TRBV24-1 and TRBJ2-1, with D possibly being TRBD1 (5 bases). Per the germline V gene, CDR1 is KGHDR and CDR2 is SFDVKD. The CDR3 is 12 amino acids. Trimming cost V 9 bases and J 4 bases, with 9 bases left between them. CDR3 loop: CATADSYNEQFF. The CDR3 DNA is TGTGCCACCGCTGACAGTTACAATGAGCAGTTCTTC.

This chain uses TRBV9 with TRBJ1-6; D perhaps matches TRBD1 (5 bases). The CDR3 has 17 residues. Germline V CDR1 and CDR2: SGDLS, YYNGEE. Trimming removed 0 bases at V and 3 bases at J, with 13 bases between. The CDR3 coding sequence is TGTGCCAGCAGCGTAGGTAGGGGAAGCCTCTATAATTCACCCCTCCACTTT. As protein: CASSVGRGSLYNSPLHF.